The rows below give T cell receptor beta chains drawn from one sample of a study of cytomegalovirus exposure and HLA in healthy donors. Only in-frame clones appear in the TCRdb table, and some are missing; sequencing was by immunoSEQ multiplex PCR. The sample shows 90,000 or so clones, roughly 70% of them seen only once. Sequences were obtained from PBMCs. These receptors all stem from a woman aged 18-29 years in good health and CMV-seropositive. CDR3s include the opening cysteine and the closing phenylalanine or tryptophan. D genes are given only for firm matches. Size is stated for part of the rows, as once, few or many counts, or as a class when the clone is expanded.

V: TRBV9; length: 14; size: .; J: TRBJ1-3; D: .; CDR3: CASSVDGSGNTIYF; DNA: TGTGCCAGCAGCGTAGACGGCTCTGGAAACACCATATATTTT
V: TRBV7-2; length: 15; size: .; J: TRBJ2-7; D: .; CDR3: CASSPSIDKPYEQYF; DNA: TGCGCCAGCAGCCCCAGTATAGACAAGCCCTACGAGCAGTACTTC
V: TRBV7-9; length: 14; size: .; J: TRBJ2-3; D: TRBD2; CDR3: CASSPEGRADTQYF; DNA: TGTGCCAGCAGCCCAGAGGGGAGGGCAGATACGCAGTATTTT
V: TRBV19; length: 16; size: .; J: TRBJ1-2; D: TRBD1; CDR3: CASRLPDRGPYYGYTF; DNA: TGTGCCAGTAGGCTACCGGACAGGGGGCCCTACTATGGCTACACCTTC
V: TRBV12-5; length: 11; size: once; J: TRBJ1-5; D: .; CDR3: CASAGIQPQHF; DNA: TGTGCTAGTGCCGGGATTCAGCCCCAGCATTTT
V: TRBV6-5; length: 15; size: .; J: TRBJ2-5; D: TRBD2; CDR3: CASSRTSGGEGTQYF; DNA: TGTGCCAGCAGTAGGACTAGCGGGGGGGAAGGGACCCAGTACTTC
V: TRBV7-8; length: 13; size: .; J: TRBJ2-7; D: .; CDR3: CASSPYKSYEQYF; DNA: TGTGCCAGCAGCCCCTATAAATCCTACGAGCAGTACTTC
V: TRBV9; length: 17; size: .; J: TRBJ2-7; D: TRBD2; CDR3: CASSVFGGLAGVGEQYF; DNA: TGTGCCAGCAGCGTATTCGGGGGGCTAGCGGGAGTAGGCGAGCAGTACTTC
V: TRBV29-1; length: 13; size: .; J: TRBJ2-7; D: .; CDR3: CSVVQGAASEQYF; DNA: TGCAGCGTTGTACAGGGAGCGGCTAGCGAGCAGTACTTC
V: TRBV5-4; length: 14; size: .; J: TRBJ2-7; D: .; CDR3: CASSSGLGWVEQYF; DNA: TGTGCCAGCAGCTCCGGGTTAGGATGGGTCGAGCAGTACTTC
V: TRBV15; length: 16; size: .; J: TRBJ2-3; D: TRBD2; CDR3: CATSLTSGRRTDTQYF; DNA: TGTGCCACCAGCTTGACTAGCGGGAGGCGCACAGATACGCAGTATTTT
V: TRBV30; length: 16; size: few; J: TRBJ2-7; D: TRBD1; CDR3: CAWSGRLGQLSYEQYF; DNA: TGTGCCTGGAGTGGACGCCTGGGACAGCTTAGTTACGAGCAGTACTTC
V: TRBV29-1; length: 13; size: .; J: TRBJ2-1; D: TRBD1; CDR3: CSVLYRGDNEQFF; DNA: TGCAGCGTTCTATACAGGGGGGACAATGAGCAGTTCTTC